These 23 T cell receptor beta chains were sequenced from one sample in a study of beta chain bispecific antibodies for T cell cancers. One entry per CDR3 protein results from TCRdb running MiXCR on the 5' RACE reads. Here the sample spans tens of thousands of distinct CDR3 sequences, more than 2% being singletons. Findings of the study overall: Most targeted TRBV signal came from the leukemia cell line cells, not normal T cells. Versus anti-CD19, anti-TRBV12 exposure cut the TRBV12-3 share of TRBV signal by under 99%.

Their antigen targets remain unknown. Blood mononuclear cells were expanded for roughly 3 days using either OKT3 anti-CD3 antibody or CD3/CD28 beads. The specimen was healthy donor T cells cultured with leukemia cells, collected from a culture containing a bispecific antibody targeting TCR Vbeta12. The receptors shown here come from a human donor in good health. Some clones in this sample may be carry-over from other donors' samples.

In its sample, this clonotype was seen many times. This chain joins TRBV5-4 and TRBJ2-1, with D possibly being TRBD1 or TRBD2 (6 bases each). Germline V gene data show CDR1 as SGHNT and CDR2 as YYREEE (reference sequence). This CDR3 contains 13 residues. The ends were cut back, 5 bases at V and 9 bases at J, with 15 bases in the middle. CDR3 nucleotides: TGTGCCAGCAGGCGGGACACCAGGGGTGAGCAGTTCTTC. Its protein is CASRRDTRGEQFF.

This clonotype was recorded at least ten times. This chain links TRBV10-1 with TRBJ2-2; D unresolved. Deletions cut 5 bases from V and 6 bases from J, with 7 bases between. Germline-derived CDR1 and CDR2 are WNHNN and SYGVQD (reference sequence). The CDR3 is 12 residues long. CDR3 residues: CASSSNPGELFF. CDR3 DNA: TGCGCCAGCAGTTCCAATCCCGGGGAGCTGTTTTTT.

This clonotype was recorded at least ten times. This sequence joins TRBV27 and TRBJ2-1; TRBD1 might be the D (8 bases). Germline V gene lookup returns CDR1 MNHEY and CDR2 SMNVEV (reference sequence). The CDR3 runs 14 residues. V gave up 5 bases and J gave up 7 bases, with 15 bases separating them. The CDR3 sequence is CASSHDRGGNEQFF. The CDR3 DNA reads TGTGCCAGCAGTCACGACAGGGGAGGGAATGAGCAGTTCTTC.

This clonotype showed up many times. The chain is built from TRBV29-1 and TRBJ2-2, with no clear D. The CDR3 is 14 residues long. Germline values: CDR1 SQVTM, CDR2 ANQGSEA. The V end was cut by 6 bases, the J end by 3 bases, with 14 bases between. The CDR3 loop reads CSVKEPLDTGELFF. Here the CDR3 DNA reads TGCAGCGTAAAGGAACCTCTCGACACCGGGGAGCTGTTTTTT.

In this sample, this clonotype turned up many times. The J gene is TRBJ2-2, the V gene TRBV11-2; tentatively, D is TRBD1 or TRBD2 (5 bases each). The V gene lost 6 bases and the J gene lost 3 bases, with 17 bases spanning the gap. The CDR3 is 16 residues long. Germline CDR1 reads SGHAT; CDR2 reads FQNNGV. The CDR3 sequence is CASRVSGTGYTGELFF. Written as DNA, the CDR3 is TGTGCCAGCAGAGTCTCCGGGACGGGGTACACCGGGGAGCTGTTTTTT.

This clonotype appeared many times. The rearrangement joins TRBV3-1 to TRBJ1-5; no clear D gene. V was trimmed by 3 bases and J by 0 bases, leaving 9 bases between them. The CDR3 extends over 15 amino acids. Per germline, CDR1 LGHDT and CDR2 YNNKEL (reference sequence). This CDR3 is CASSQAGYSNQPQHF. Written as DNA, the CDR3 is TGTGCCAGCAGCCAGGCGGGATATAGCAATCAGCCCCAGCATTTT.

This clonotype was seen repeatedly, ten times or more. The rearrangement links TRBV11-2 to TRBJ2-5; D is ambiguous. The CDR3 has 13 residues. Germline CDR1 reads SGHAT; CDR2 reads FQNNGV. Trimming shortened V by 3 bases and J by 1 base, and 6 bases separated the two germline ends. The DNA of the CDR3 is TGTGCCAGCAGCTTCTGGGGCCAAGAGACCCAGTACTTC. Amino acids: CASSFWGQETQYF.

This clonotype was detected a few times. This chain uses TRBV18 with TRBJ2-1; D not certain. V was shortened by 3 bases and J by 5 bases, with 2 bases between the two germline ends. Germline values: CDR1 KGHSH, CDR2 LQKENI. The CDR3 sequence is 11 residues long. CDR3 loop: CASSPNNEQFF. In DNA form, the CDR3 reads TGTGCCAGCTCACCCAACAATGAGCAGTTCTTC.

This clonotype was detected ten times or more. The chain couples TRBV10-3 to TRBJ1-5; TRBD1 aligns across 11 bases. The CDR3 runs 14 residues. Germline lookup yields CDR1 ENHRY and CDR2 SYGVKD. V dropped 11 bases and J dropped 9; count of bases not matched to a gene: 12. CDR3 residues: CASQGGTGGSPQHF. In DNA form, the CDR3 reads TGTGCCTCCCAGGGGGGGACAGGGGGATCGCCCCAGCATTTT.

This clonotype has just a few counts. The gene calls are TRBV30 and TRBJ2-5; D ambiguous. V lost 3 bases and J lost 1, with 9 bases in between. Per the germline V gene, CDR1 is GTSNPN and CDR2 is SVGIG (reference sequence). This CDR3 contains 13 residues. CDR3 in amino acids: CAWRSVSQETQYF. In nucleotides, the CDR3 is TGTGCCTGGAGATCGGTCAGCCAAGAGACCCAGTACTTC.

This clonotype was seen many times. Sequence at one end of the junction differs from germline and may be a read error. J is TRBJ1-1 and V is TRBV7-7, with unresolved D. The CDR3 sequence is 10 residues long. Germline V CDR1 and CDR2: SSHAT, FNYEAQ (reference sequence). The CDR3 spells CASRSAEAFF. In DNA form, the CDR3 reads TGTGCTAGCAGATCCGCTGAAGCTTTCTTT. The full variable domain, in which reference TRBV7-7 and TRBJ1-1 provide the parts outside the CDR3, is GAGVSQSPRYKVTKRGQDVTLRCDPISSHATLYWYQQALGQGPEFLTYFNYEAQPDKSGLPSDRFSAERPEGSISTLTIQRTEQRDSAMYRCASRSAEAFFGQGTRLTVV.

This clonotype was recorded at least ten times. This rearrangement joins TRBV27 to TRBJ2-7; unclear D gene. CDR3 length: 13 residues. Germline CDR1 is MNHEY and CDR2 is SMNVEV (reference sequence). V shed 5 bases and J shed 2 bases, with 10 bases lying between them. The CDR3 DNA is TGTGCCAGCAGTCCCGGAATAGCCTACGAGCAGTACTTC. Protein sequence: CASSPGIAYEQYF.

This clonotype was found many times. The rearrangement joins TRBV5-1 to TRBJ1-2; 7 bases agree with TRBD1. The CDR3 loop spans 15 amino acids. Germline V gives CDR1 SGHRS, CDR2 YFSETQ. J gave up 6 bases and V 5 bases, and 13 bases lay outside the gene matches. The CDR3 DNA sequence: TGCGCCAGCAGACAGGGACAGCCGGGGTTGGATGGCTACACCTTC. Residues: CASRQGQPGLDGYTF. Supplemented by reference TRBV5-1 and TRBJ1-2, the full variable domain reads KAGVTQTPRYLIKTRGQQVTLSCSPISGHRSVSWYQQTPGQGLQFLFEYFSETQRNKGNFPGRFSGRQFSNSRSEMNVSTLELGDSALYLCASRQGQPGLDGYTFGSGTRLTVV.

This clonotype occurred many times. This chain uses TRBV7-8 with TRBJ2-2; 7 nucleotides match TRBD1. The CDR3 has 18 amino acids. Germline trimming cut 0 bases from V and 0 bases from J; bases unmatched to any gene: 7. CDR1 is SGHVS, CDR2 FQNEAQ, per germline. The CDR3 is CASSLARRQGSNTGELFF. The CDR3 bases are TGTGCCAGCAGCTTAGCCCGGCGACAGGGATCGAACACCGGGGAGCTGTTTTTT.

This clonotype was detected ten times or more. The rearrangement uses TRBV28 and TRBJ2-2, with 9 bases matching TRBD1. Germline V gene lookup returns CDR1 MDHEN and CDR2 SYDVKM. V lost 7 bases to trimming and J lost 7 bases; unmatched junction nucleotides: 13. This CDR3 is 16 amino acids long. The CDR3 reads CASNLPGDRVFGELFF. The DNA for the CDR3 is TGTGCCAGCAACCTCCCGGGGGACAGGGTCTTCGGGGAGCTGTTTTTT.

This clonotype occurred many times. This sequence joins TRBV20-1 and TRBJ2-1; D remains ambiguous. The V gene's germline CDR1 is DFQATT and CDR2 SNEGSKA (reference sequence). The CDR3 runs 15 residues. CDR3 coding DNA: TGCAGGGCCTCCGACAATCAGCCCTATCTCAATGAGCAGTTCTTC. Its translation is CRASDNQPYLNEQFF.

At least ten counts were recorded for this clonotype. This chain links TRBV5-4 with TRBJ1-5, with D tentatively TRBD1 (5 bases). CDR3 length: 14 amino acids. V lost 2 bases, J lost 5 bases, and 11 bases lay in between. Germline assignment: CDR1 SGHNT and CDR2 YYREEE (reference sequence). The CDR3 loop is CASSFGPGHQPQHF. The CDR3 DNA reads TGTGCCAGCAGCTTTGGGCCAGGGCATCAGCCCCAGCATTTT.

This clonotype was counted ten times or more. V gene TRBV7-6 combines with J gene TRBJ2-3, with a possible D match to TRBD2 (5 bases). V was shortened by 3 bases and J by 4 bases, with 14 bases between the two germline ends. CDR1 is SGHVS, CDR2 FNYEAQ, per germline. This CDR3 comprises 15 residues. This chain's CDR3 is CASSLSPGVADTQYF. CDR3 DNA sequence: TGTGCCAGCAGCTTGTCTCCCGGGGTCGCAGATACGCAGTATTTT. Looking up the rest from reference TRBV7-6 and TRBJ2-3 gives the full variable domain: GAGVSQSPRYKVTKRGQDVALRCDPISGHVSLYWYRQALGQGPEFLTYFNYEAQQDKSGLPNDRFSAERPEGSISTLTIQRTEQRDSAMYRCASSLSPGVADTQYFGPGTRLTVL.

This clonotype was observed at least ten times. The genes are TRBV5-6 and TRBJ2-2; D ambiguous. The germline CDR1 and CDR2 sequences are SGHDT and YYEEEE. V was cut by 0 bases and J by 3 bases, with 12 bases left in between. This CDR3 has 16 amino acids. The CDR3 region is CASSLDPYMDTGELFF. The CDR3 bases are TGTGCCAGCAGCTTGGATCCCTATATGGACACCGGGGAGCTGTTTTTT.

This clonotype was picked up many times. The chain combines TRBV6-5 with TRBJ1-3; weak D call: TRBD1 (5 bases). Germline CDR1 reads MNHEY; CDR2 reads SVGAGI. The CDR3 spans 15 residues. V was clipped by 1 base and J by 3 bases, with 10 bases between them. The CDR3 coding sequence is TGTGCCAGCAGTTACTGGGACTCAAATGGAAACACCATATATTTT. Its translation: CASSYWDSNGNTIYF.

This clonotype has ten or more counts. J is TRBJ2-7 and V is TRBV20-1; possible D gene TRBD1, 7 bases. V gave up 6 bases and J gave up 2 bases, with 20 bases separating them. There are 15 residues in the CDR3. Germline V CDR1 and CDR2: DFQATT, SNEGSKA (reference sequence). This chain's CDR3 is CSAQGGPLIPYEQYF. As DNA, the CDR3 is TGCAGTGCCCAGGGGGGCCCCCTCATCCCCTACGAGCAGTACTTC.

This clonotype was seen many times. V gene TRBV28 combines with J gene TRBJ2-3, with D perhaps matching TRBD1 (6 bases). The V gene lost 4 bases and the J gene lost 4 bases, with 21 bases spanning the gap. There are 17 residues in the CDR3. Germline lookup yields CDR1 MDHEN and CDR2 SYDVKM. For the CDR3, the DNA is TGTGCCAGCAGTTCCCCCCCAGACAGGCGTCCGGCAGATACGCAGTATTTT. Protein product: CASSSPPDRRPADTQYF.

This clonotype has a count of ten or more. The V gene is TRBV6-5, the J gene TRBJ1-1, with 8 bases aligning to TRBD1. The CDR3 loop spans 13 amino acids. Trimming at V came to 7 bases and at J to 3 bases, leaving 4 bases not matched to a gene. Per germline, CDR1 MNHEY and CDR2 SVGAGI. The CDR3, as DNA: TGTGCCAGCAATAGACAGGGGTACACTGAAGCTTTCTTT. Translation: CASNRQGYTEAFF.